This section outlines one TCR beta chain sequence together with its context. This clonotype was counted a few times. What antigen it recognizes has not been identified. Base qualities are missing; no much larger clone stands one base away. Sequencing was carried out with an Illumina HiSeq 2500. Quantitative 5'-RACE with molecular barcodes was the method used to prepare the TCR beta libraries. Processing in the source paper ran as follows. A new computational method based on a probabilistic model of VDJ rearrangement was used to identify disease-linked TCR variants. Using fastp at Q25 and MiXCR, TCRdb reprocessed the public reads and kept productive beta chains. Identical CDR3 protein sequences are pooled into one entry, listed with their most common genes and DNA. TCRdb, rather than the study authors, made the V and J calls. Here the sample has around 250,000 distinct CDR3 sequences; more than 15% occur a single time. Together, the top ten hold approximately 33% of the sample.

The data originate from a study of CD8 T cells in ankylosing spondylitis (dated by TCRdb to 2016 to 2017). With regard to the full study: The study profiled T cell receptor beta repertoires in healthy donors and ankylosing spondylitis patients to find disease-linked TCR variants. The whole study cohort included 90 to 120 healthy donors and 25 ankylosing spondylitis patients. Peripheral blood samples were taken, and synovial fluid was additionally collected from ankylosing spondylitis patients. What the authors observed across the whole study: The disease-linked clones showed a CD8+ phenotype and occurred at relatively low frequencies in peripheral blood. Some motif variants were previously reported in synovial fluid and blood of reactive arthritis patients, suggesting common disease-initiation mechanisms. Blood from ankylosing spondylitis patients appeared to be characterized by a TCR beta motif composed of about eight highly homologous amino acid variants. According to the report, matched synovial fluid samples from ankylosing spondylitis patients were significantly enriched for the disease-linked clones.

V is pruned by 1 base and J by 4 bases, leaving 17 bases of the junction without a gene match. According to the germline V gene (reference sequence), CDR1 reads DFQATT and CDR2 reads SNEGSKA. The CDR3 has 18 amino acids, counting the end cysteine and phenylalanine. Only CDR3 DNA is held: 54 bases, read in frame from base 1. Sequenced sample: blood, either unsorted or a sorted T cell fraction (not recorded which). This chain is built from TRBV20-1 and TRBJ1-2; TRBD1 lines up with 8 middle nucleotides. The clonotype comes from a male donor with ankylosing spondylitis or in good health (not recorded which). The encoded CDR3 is CSARVPWGQGAPAYGYTF. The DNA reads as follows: TGCAGTGCTAGAGTGCCTTGGGGGCAGGGGGCGCCTGCCTATGGCTACACCTTC.